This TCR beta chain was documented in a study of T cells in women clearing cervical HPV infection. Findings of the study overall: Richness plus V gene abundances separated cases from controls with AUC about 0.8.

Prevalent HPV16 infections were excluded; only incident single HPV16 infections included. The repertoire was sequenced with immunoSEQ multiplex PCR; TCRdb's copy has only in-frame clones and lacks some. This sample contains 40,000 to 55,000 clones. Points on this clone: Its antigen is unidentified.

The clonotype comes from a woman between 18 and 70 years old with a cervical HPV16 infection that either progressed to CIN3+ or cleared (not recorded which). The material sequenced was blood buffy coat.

The CDR3 loop is CASRSSAEETQYF. The sequenced CDR3 bases are TGTGCCAGCCGATCTTCCGCAGAAGAGACC. The chain is built from TRBV12-3 or TRBV12-4 and TRBJ2-5, with D uncertain. The observed sequence ends 3 residues before the CDR3 terminus, with the missing tail filled in from the germline J gene. Trimming pared 8 bases from V and 3 bases from J, leaving 13 bases between. The CDR3 sequence is 13 residues long.